These 14 T cell receptor beta chains came from one sample sequenced in a study of tumor-infiltrating lymphocytes in primary liver carcinoma. Co-extraction of RNA and DNA was performed on roughly 17-32 mg of unsorted bulk tissue. Reverse transcription of roughly 0.5 ug total RNA with a constant-region primer produced TCR beta cDNA. Slightly modified ARM-PCR, run as three nested multiplex PCR rounds, produced the TCR beta libraries. Two initial PCR rounds of about 11 cycles each paired TRBV1-TRBV30 forward primers with a C-beta reverse primer. TCRdb reanalysed the multiplex PCR reads using MiXCR and keeps one entry per CDR3 protein. The sample contains 100,000 to 150,000 distinct CDR3 sequences, around 62% of which appear only once. The material sequenced was liver tumor tissue from sampling region 1. Subset reported: tumor region T1, superior pole. These receptor sequences come from an older woman with primary liver carcinoma and hepatitis B virus infection.

Comment on this clonotype: This could be a read error, since a much larger clone is one nucleotide away. The chain carries TRBV6-5 and TRBJ2-7; 8 nucleotides agree with TRBD1. Looked up from germline, CDR1 is MNHEY and CDR2 is SVGAGI. CDR3 length: 13 residues. DNA for the CDR3: TGTGCCAGCAGGAGACAGGGGTCCTACGGGCAGTACTTC. The encoded protein is CASRRQGSYGQYF.

Points on this clonotype: This CDR3 is missing its conserved last phenylalanine or tryptophan, likely due to a read error. This chain joins TRBV29-1 and TRBJ2-7, with D perhaps TRBD1 or TRBD2 (5 bases each). CDR3 length: 14 amino acids. Germline CDR1 and CDR2: SQVTM and ANQGSEA. DNA of the CDR3: TGTAGCGTGACAGAAGAAACCACTTACGACGAGCAGTACCTC. Translated: CSVTEETTYDEQYL.

This rearrangement joins TRBV28 to TRBJ2-1, with D perhaps TRBD2 (6 bases). This CDR3 has 15 residues. The germline gives CDR1 MDHEN, CDR2 SYDVKM. Between the trimmed V and J ends, which lost 4 bases and 1 base, there was a span of 11 bases. The CDR3 nucleotides read TGTGCCAGCAGTTCGGCCGGGAGATCCTACAATGAGCAGTTCTTC. Residues: CASSSAGRSYNEQFF.

About this clonotype: Just one base apart from a much larger clone, this may be a read error. The J gene is TRBJ1-5, the V gene TRBV6-1; tentative D call: TRBD1 (5 bases). Trimming cost V 4 bases and J 5 bases, with 12 bases left between them. The CDR3 length is 14 residues. Germline V gene data show CDR1 as MNHNS and CDR2 as SASEGT. CDR3: CASSGGDPDQPQHF. In DNA form, the CDR3 reads TGTGCCAGCAGTGGAGGGGACCCCGATCAGCCCCAGCATTTT.

The count of this clonotype is one. The chain has TRBV12-3 or TRBV12-4 and TRBJ1-4; a weak D match, TRBD1 (5 bases). The CDR3 is 16 residues long. V was cut by 3 bases and J by 7 bases, with 18 bases left in between. CDR3 protein: CASSLGQGTSCEKLFF. As DNA, the CDR3 is TGTGCCAGCAGTTTGGGGCAGGGTACCTCATGTGAAAAACTGTTTTTT.

Concerning this clonotype: An end of the junction does not agree with germline; a read error may underlie this. The V gene is TRBV11-1, the J gene TRBJ1-1; no firm D call. This CDR3 has 13 residues. The germline gives CDR1 SGHAT, CDR2 FQDESV (reference sequence). As DNA, the CDR3 is TGTGCTAGCAGTGCTAACAAGAACACTGAAGCTTTCTTT. Its translation is CASSANKNTEAFF.

The chain has TRBV7-8 and TRBJ2-7; 7 bases are a match to TRBD1. V lost 8 bases, J lost 4 bases, and 14 bases stayed unmatched. There are 15 residues in the CDR3. Looked up from germline, CDR1 is SGHVS and CDR2 is FQNEAQ. The chain's CDR3 is CASGYLQGPIYEQYF. The CDR3 region has the DNA TGTGCCAGCGGTTACTTACAGGGGCCCATTTACGAGCAGTACTTC.

At least ten counts were recorded for this clonotype. The rearrangement links TRBV11-2 to TRBJ1-1; the match to TRBD1 covers 7 bases. Germline-derived CDR1 and CDR2 are SGHAT and FQNNGV. The CDR3 is made up of 19 amino acids. With V trimmed by 5 bases and J by 1 base, 19 bases remained unmatched. The CDR3 DNA reads as TGTGCCAGCAGCCGTGATTTGACAGGGATGAGGAGGGCGAACACTGAAGCTTTCTTT. Protein sequence: CASSRDLTGMRRANTEAFF.

With respect to this clonotype: The conserved final phenylalanine or tryptophan is absent from the CDR3, which likely points to a read error. The genes are TRBV29-1 and TRBJ2-3, with D possibly matching TRBD1 (5 bases). The CDR3 has 12 residues. V lost 3 bases to trimming and J lost 4 bases, with 8 bases between them. Germline CDR1 and CDR2: SQVTM and ANQGSEA. Here the CDR3 reads CSVENRPDTQYL. The CDR3 DNA sequence: TGCAGCGTTGAGAACAGGCCAGATACGCAGTATCTT.

As concerns this clonotype: A much larger clone lies a single base off, so this may be a read error. This chain joins TRBV7-9 and TRBJ2-1, with TRBD2 matching over 8 bases. The length of the CDR3 is 15 residues. Germline V gene sequence: CDR1 SEHNR, CDR2 FQNEAQ (reference sequence). As DNA, the CDR3 is TGTGCCAGCAGCTTACGAGGCGGGAGGAACAATGAGCACTTCTTC. Translating gives CASSLRGGRNNEHFF.

The chain joins TRBV11-2 to TRBJ2-5; 15 bases align to TRBD2. V lost 4 bases and J lost 5; bases outside the gene matches: 11. This CDR3 region has 18 residues. Per germline, CDR1 SGHAT and CDR2 FQNNGV. CDR3 nucleotides: TGTGCCAGCAGCTCAAGGGGACTAGCGGGAGGAGTCCGGGAGACCCAGTACTTC. As protein: CASSSRGLAGGVRETQYF.

About this clonotype itself: Germline and junction disagree at one end, which may indicate a read error. V usage is TRBV11-2 and J usage is TRBJ1-2, with unresolved D. Germline V gene data show CDR1 as SGHAT and CDR2 as FQNNGV. The CDR3 has 15 amino acids. CDR3 coding DNA: TGTGCCAACAGCTCGGACCGGGTGTATCTTCATGGCTACACCTTC. Translated: CANSSDRVYLHGYTF.

The chain joins TRBV29-1 to TRBJ2-1; TRBD1 matches at 9 bases. The CDR3 runs to 13 residues. CDR1 SQVTM and CDR2 ANQGSEA come from the germline V gene. The CDR3: CNVMGQGGGEQFF. The CDR3 coding sequence is TGCAATGTGATGGGACAGGGAGGTGGTGAGCAGTTCTTC.

In the case of this clonotype: It may be a read error: a sequence one base away is much more abundant. The chain carries TRBV4-1 and TRBJ1-5; a weak D match, TRBD1 (6 bases). Germline-derived CDR1 and CDR2 are MGHRA and YSYEKL. The CDR3 has 17 amino acids. The CDR3 nucleotides read TGCGCCAGCAGCCAAGTACAACAGGGCGGGCGATGGCAGCCCCAGCAGTTT. As protein: CASSQVQQGGRWQPQQF.